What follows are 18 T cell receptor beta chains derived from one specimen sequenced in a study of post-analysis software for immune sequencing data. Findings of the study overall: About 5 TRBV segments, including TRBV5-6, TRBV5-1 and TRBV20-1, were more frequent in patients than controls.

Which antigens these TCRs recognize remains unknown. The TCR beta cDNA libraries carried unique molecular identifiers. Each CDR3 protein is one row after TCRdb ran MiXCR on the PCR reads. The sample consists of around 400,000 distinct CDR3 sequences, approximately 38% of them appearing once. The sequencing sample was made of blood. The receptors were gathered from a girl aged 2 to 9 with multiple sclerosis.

DNA for the CDR3: TGTGCCAGCAGCCACCAAATTACAGAATCCAACTATGGCTACACCTTC. It translates to CASSHQITESNYGYTF. The chain carries TRBV7-2 and TRBJ1-2; D gene ambiguous. Germline V CDR1 and CDR2: SGHTA, FQGNSA. V was shortened by 5 bases and J by 2 bases, with 18 bases between the two germline ends. The CDR3 runs 16 residues.

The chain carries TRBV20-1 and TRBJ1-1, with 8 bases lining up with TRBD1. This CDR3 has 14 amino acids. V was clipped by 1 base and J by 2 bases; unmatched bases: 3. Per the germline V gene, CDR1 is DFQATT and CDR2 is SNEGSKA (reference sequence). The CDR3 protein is CSARGDRFNTEAFF. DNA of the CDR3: TGCAGTGCTAGAGGGGACAGGTTTAACACTGAAGCTTTCTTT.

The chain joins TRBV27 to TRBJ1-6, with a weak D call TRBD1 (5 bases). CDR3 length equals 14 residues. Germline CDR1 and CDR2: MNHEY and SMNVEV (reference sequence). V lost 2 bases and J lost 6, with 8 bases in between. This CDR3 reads CASSLRGINSPLHF. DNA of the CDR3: TGTGCCAGCAGTTTAAGGGGCATTAATTCACCCCTCCACTTT.

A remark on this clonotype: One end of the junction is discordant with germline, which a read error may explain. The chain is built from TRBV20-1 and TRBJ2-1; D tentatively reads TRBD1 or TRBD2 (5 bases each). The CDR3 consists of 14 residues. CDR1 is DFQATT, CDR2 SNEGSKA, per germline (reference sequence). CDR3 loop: CSVRGWGSYNEQFF. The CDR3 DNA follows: TGCAGTGTTAGAGGGTGGGGCTCTTACAATGAGCAGTTCTTC.

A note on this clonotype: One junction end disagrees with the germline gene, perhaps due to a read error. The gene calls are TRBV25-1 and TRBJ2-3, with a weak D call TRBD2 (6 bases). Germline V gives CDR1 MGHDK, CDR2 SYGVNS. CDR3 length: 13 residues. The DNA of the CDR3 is TGCGCCAGCAGTGAAGGAGGGAGAGATACGCAGTATTTT. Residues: CASSEGGRDTQYF.

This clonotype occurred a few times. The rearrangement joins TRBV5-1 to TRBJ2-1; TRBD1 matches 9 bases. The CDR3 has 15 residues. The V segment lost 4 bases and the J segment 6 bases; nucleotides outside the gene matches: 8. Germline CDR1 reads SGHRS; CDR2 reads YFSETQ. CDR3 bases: TGCGCCAGCAGCCCCTGGACAGGGGAGGCCAATGAGCAGTTCTTC. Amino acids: CASSPWTGEANEQFF. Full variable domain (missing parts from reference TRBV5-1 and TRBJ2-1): KAGVTQTPRYLIKTRGQQVTLSCSPISGHRSVSWYQQTPGQGLQFLFEYFSETQRNKGNFPGRFSGRQFSNSRSEMNVSTLELGDSALYLCASSPWTGEANEQFFGPGTRLTVL.

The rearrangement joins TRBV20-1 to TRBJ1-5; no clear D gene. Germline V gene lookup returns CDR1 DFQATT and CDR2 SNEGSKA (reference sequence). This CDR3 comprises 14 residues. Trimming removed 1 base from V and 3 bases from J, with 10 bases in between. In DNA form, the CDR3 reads TGCAGTGCTAGAGCGCGCACTTACAATCAGCCCCAGCATTTT. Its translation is CSARARTYNQPQHF.

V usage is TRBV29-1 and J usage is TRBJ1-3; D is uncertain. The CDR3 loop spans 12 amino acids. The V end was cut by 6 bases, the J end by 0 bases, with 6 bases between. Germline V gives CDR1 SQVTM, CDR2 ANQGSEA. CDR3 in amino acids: CSVGRSGNTIYF. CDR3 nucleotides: TGCAGCGTGGGCCGCTCTGGAAACACCATATATTTT.

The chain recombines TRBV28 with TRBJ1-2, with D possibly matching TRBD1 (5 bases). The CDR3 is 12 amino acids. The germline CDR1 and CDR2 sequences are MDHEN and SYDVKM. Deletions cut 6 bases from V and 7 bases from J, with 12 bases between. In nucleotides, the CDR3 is TGTGCCAGCAGCTCCGACAGTCGTGGCTACACCTTC. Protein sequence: CASSSDSRGYTF.

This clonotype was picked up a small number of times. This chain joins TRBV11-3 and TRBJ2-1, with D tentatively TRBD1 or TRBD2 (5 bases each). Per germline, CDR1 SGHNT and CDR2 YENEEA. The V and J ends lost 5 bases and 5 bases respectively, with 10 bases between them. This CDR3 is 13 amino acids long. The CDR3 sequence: CASSPGAHNEQFF. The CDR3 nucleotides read TGTGCCAGCAGCCCCGGGGCACACAATGAGCAGTTCTTC.

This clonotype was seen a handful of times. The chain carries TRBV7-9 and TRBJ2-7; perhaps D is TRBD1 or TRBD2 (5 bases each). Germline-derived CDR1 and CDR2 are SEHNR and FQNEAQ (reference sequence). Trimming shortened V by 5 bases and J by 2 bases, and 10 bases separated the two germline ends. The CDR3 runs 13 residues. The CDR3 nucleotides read TGTGCCAGCAGCGCCGGGGCCACCTACGAGCAGTACTTC. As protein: CASSAGATYEQYF. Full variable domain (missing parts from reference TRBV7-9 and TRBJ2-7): DTGVSQNPRHKITKRGQNVTFRCDPISEHNRLYWYRQTLGQGPEFLTYFQNEAQLEKSRLLSDRFSAERPKGSFSTLEIQRTEQGDSAMYLCASSAGATYEQYFGPGTRLTVT.

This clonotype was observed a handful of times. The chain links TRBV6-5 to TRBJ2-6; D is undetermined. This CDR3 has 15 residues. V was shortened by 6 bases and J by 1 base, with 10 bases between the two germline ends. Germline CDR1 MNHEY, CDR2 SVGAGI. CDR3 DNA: TGTGCCAGCAGACACCGTGATTCTGGGGCCAACGTCCTGACTTTC. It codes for CASRHRDSGANVLTF.

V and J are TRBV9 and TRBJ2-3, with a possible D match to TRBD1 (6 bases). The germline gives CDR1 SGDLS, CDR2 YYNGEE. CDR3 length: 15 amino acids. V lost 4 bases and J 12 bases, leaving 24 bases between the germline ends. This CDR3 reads CASSPRSGQILLQYF. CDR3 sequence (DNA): TGTGCCAGCAGCCCCCGGTCGGGACAAATCCTACTCCAGTATTTT.

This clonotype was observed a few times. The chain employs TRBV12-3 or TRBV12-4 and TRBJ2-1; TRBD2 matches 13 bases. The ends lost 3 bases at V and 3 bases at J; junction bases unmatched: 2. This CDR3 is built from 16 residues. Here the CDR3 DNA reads TGTGCCAGCAGTTTGACTAGCGGGGGGTACTACAATGAGCAGTTCTTC. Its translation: CASSLTSGGYYNEQFF.

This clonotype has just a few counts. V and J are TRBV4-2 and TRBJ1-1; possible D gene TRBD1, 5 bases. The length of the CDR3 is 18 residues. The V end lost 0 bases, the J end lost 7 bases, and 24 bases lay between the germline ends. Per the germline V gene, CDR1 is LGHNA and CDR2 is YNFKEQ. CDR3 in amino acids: CASSQDLGAGPNTVEAFF. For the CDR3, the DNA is TGTGCCAGCAGCCAAGATCTTGGGGCAGGCCCGAATACGGTTGAAGCTTTCTTT.

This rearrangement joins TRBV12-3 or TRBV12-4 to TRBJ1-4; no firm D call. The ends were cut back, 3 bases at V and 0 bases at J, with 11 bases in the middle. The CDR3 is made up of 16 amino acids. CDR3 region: CASSFLGPSTNEKLFF. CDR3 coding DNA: TGTGCCAGCAGTTTTCTCGGACCTTCAACTAATGAAAAACTGTTTTTT.

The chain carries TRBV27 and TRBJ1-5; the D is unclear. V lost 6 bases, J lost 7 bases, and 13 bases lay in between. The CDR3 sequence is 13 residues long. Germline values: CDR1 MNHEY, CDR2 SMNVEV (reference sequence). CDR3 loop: CASSDPNGQPQHF. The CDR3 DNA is TGTGCCAGCAGCGACCCGAATGGGCAGCCCCAGCATTTT.

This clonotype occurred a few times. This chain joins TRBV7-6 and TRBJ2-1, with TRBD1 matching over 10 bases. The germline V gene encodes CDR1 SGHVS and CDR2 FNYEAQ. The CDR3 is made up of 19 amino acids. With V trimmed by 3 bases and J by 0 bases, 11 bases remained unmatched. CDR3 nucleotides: TGTGCCAGCAGCTTTCCGGGACAGGGGCTCGAGAGCTCCTACAATGAGCAGTTCTTC. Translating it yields CASSFPGQGLESSYNEQFF.